The T cell receptor beta chain described here comes from a study of T cell responses to AZD1222 COVID-19 vaccine. Notes on the study in general: Possibly, clonal diversity was underestimated; donors were largely white British and included more females.

Assay: immunoSEQ multiplex PCR; the TCRdb copy retains only in-frame clones and omits some. Of about 130,000 clones listed, 80% to 90% are singletons. Trimming pared 7 bases from V and 6 bases from J, leaving 22 bases between. Germline V gene data show CDR1 as SGHRS and CDR2 as YFSETQ. The CDR3 loop spans 15 amino acids. As concerns this clone: Its specificity is unknown.

The input for sequencing was peripheral blood, taken on day 0 of AZD1222 vaccination. This clonotype was sampled from an adult in good health. The chain couples TRBV5-1 to TRBJ2-5; D possibly corresponds to TRBD1 (6 bases). This CDR3 reads CASQSAGQTVKTQYF. The CDR3 DNA is TGCGCCAGCCAAAGCGCTGGACAGACGGTAAAGACCCAGTACTTC.